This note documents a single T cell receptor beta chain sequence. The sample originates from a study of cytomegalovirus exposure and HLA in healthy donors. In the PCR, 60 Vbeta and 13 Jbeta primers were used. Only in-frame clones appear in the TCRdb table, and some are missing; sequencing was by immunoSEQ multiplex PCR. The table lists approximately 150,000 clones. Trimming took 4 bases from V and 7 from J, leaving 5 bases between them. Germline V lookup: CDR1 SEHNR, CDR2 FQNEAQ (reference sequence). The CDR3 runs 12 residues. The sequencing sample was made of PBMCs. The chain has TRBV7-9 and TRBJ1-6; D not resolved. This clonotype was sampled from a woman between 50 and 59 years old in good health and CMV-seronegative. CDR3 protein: CASSWPNSPLHF. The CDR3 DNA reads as TGTGCCAGCAGCTGGCCGAATTCACCCCTCCACTTT.